The present entry profiles one T cell receptor beta chain with its context. This clonotype has ten or more counts. The antigen it recognizes is unknown. Base qualities were left out, and no much larger clone turns up one base away. These data originate in a study of T-cell reconstitution after alpha-beta-depleted transplantation in children (dated by TCRdb to the mid-2010s). Some background on the complete study: The study quantitatively tracked T-cell immune reconstitution after TCRalphabeta/CD19-depleted allogeneic hematopoietic cell transplantation in children using TCR repertoire profiling.

Library preparation used PCR. Sequencing was performed on an Illumina HiSeq 2500. TCR library preparation used molecular barcoding, with unique molecular identifiers applied to normalize quantification of the TCRbeta repertoire. TCRdb handled the public reads itself, with Q25 trimming in fastp and clone calling in MiXCR, and kept productive beta chains. Rows are unified per CDR3 protein, each entry keeping the most common DNA and genes. The sample includes more than 20,000 distinct CDR3 sequences, with approximately 10% observed a single time. About 23% of the sample goes to the ten largest clones. The germline V gene supplies CDR1 SGHNT and CDR2 YENEEA. The V and J ends are trimmed by 4 bases and 1 base, leaving 13 bases between them. The CDR3 numbers 15 residues from cysteine through phenylalanine. Just the 45-base CDR3 DNA is kept, in frame starting at base 1.

The sequence came from a human donor who donated a stem cell graft to a child with chronic granulomatous disease. The chain links TRBV11-3 with TRBJ1-1; TRBD1 might be the D gene, on 5 matching bases. This specimen was PBMCs from the stem cell graft donor, taken from the stem cell graft. The CDR3 reads CASSSDPTGNTEAFF. The base sequence is TGTGCCAGCAGCTCGGATCCCACAGGGAACACTGAAGCTTTCTTT.